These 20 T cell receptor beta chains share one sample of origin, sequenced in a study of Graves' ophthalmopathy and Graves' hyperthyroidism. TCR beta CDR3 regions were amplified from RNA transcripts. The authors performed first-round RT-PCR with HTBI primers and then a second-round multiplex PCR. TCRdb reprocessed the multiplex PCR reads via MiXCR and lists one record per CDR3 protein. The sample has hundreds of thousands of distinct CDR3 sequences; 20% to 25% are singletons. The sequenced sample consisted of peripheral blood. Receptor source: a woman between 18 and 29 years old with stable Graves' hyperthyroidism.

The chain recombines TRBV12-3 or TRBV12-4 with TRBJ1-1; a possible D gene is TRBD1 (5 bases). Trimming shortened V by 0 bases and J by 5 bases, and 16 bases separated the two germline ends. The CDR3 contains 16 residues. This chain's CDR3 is CASSLASWGGDTEAFF. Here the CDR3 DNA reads TGTGCCAGCAGTTTAGCCAGTTGGGGGGGAGATACTGAAGCTTTCTTT.

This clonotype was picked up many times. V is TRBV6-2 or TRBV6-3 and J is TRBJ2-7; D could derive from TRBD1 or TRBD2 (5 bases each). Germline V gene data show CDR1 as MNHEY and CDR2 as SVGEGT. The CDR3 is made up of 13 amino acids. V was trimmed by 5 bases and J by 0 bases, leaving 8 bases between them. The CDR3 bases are TGTGCCAGCAGTCGGGACCTCTCCTACGAGCAGTACTTC. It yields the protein CASSRDLSYEQYF.

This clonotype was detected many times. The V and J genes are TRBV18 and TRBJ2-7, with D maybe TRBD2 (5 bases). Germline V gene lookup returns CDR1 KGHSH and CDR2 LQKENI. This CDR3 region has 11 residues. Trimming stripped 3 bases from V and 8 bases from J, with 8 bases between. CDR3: CASSPGDKQYF. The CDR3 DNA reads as TGTGCCAGCTCACCGGGAGACAAGCAGTACTTC.

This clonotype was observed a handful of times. The CDR3 sequence: CASTRTSGGNEQYF. CDR3 bases: TGCGCCAGCACCCGGACTAGCGGGGGCAACGAGCAGTACTTC. J is TRBJ2-7 and V is TRBV5-1, with 13 bases matching TRBD2. The CDR3 is made up of 14 amino acids. The germline CDR1 and CDR2 sequences are SGHRS and YFSETQ. Germline trimming cut 6 bases from V and 5 bases from J; bases unmatched to any gene: 5.

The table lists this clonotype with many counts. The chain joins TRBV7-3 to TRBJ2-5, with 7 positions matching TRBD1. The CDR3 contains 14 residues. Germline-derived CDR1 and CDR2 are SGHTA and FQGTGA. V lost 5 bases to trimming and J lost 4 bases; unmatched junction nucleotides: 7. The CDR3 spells CASSLTGQPETQYF. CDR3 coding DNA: TGTGCCAGCAGCCTTACGGGACAGCCAGAGACCCAGTACTTC.

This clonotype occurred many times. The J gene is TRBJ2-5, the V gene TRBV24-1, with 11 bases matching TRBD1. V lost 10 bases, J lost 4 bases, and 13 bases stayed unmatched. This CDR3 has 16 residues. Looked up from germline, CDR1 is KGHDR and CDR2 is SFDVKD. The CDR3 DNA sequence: TGTGCCACGGAGGGGACAGGGGGTAGTTTTGGAGAGACCCAGTACTTC. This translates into CATEGTGGSFGETQYF.

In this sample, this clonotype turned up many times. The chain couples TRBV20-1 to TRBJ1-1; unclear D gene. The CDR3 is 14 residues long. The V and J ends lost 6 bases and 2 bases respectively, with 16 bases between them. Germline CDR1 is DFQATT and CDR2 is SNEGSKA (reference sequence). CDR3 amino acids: CSASSRRANTEAFF. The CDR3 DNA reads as TGCAGTGCCAGCTCCCGACGGGCCAACACTGAAGCTTTCTTT.

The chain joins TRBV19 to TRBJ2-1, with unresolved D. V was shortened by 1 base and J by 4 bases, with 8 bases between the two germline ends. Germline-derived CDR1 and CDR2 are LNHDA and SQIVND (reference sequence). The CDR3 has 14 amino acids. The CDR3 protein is CASSIGSPYNEQFF. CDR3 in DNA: TGTGCCAGTAGTATAGGGTCGCCTTACAATGAGCAGTTCTTC.

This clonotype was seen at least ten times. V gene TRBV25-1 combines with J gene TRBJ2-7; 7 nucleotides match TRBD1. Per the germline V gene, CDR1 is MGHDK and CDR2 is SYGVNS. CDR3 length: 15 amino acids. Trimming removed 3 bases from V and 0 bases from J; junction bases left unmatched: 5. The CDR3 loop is CASSDSRQGSYEQYF. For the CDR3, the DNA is TGTGCCAGCAGTGACTCTCGACAGGGCTCCTACGAGCAGTACTTC.

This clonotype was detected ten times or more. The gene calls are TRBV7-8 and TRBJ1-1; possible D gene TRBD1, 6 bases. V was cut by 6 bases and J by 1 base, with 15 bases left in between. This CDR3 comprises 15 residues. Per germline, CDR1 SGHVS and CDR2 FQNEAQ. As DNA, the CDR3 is TGTGCCAGCAGATCAGGGGTAAGGGAGAACACTGAAGCTTTCTTT. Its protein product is CASRSGVRENTEAFF.

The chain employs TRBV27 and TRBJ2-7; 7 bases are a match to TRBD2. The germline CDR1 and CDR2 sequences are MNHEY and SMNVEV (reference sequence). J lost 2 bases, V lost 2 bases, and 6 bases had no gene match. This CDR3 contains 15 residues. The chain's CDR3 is CASSLTGGSTYEQYF. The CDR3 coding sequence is TGTGCCAGCAGTTTAACGGGCGGGAGTACCTACGAGCAGTACTTC.

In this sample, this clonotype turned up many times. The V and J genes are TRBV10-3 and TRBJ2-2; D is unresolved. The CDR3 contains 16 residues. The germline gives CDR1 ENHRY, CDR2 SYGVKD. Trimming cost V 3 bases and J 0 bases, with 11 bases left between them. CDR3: CAISDGENPNTGELFF. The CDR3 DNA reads TGTGCCATCAGTGATGGGGAAAACCCGAACACCGGGGAGCTGTTTTTT.

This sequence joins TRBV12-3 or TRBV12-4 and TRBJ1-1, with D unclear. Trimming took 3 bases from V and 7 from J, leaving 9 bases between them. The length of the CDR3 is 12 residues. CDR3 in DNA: TGTGCCAGCAGTTTGCGCCGGGTTGAAGCTTTCTTT. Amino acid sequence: CASSLRRVEAFF.

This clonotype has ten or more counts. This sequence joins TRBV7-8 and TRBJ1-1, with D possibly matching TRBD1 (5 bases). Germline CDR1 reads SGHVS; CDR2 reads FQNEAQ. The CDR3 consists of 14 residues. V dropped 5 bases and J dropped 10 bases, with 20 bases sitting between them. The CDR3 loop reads CASSQAAGRLGAFF. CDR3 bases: TGTGCCAGCAGCCAGGCGGCGGGACGACTCGGAGCTTTCTTT.

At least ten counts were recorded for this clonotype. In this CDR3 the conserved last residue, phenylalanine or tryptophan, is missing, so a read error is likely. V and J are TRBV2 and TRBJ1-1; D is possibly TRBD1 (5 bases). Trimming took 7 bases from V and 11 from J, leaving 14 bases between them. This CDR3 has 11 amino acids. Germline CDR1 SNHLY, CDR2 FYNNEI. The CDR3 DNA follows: TGTGCCAGCAATTCCCTAGGGGTGGCTTTCCTT. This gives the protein CASNSLGVAFL.

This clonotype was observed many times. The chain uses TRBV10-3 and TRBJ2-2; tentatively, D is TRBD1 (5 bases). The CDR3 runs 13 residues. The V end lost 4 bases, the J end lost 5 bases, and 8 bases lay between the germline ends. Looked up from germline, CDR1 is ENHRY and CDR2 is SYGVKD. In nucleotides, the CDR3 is TGTGCCATCAGTGGTTCAGGGACCGGGGAGCTGTTTTTT. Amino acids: CAISGSGTGELFF.

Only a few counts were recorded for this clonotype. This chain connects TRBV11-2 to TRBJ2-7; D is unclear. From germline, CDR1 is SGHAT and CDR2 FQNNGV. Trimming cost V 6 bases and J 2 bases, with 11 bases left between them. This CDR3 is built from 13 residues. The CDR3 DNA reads TGTGCCAGCAGGTTTCAGGTCACCTACGAGCAGTACTTC. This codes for CASRFQVTYEQYF. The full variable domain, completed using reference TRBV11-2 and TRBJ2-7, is EAGVAQSPRYKIIEKRQSVAFWCNPISGHATLYWYQQILGQGPKLLIQFQNNGVVDDSQLPKDRFSAERLKGVDSTLKIQPAKLEDSAVYLCASRFQVTYEQYFGPGTRLTVT.

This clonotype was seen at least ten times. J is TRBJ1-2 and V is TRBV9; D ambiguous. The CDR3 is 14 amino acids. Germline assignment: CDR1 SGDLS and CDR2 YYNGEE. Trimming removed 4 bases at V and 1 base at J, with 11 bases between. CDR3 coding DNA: TGTGCCAGCAGCAGATTACTGAATAACTATGGCTACACCTTC. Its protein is CASSRLLNNYGYTF.

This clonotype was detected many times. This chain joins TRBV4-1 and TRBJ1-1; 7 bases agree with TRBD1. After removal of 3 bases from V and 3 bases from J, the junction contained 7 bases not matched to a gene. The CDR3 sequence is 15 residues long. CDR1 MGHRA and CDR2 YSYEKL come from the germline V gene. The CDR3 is CASSHMDRLYTEAFF. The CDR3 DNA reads TGCGCCAGCAGCCATATGGACAGGCTGTACACTGAAGCTTTCTTT.

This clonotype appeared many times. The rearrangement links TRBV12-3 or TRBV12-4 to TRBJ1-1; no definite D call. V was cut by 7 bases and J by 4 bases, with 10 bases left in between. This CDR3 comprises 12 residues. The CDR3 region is CASTEGFTEAFF. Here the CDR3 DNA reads TGTGCCAGCACCGAGGGTTTCACTGAAGCTTTCTTT.